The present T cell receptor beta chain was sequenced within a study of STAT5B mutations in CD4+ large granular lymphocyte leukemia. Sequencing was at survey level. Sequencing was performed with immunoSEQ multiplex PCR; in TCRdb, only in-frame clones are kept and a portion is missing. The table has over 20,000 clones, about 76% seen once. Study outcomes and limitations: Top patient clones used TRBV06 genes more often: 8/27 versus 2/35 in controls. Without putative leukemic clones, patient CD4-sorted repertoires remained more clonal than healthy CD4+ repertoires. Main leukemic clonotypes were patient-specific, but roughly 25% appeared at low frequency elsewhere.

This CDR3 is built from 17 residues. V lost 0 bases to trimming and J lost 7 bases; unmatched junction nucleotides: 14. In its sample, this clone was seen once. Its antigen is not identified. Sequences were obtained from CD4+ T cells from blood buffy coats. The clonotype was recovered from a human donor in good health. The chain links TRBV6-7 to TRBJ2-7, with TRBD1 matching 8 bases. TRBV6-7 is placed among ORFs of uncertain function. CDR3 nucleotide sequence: TGTGCCAGCAGTTACTCGACGGACAGGGATCCCATGGGGGAGCAGTACGTC. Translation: CASSYSTDRDPMGEQYV.